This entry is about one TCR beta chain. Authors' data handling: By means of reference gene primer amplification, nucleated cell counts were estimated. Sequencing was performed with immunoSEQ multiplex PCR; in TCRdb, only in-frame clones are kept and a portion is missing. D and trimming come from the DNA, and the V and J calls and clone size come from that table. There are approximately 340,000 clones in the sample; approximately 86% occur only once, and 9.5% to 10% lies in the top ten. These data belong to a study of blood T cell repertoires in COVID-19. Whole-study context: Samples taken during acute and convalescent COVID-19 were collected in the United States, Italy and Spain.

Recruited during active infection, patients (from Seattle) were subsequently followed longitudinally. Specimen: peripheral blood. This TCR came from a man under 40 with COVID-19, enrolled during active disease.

This CDR3 is CASSQDGTGGADSPLHF. Written as DNA, the CDR3 is TGCGCCAGCAGCCAAGACGGGACAGGGGGCGCCGATTCACCCCTCCACTTT. The V and J genes are TRBV4-3 and TRBJ1-6, with 12 bases matching TRBD1. The junction had 5 bases not matched to a gene; V was cut back by 0 bases and J by 8 bases. The CDR3 is 17 residues long. The germline V gene has CDR1 LGHNA and CDR2 YSLEER.